This note documents a single T cell receptor beta chain sequence. Its antigen has not been determined. It has no much larger one-base neighbor in the sample; base qualities were not kept. This sample stems from a study of cytomegalovirus exposure and HLA in healthy donors (dated by TCRdb to 2015 to 2018). As for the study more broadly: According to an earlier analysis of a few hundred of the donors, about 179 million T cells yielded roughly 100 million unique TCR beta sequences and approximately 280 Gb of sequence data. An early release that covered fewer than 800 HLA-typed donors contained around 300 gigabases of sequencing data and tens of millions of unique TCR sequences. The genetic ancestry cluster associated with self-reported Caucasian donors included around four fifths of the 300 to 400 genotyped donors. The study was designed to test whether signatures of past pathogen exposure could be identified by cataloging public T cell receptors. The study used immunosequencing to profile the T cell repertoires of some 600 subjects and linked those repertoires to cytomegalovirus serostatus. Along with the approximately 700-subject first cohort, a separate validation cohort of over 90 different subjects was used. To predict cytomegalovirus infection status, the study combined high-throughput TCR immunosequencing, statistical association of individual TCRs with disease status, and machine learning. In a later analysis, previously published TCR beta repertoires from about 640 donors were re-analyzed and high-resolution HLA genotyping was added so that TCR occurrence patterns could be studied. The later analysis used no new phenotypic data to find candidate immune exposures, relying instead on TCR beta sequences and their occurrence across donors. An earlier analysis of a few hundred of the donors applied high-throughput TCR beta sequencing to assess whether each TCR beta V gene segment acted as functional or pseudogenic. Donor age, sex, ethnicity and CMV serostatus were collected together with the repertoire data. A later genetic analysis used genome-wide SNP genotypes for about three fifths of the 666 donors, treating that subset as a discovery cohort. All discovery cohort repertoires had been generated using a single sequencing platform. Both class I and class II loci were covered by HLA typing, at four-digit resolution. Typing coverage differed by locus: A, B, C, DRB1 and DQB1 were typed in roughly 620-630 donors, DQA1 in about 550, DPA1 in around 600, and DPB1 in around 440. Because of strong linkage in the cohort, roughly five DR-DQ haplotypes were treated as single units for association and clustering. Among about 370 genotyped donors of the cohort, an average of roughly 230,000 unique TCR beta nucleotide sequences was sequenced per donor, of which 15% to 20% were non-productive. Findings and caveats that apply to the study as a whole: Presence/absence analyses assumed roughly uniform sequencing depth across donors, an assumption that may not hold. Most TCR sequences were observed very rarely across donors, whereas some public TCRs were present in many individuals. In the study, 164 TCR beta chains were listed as associated with cytomegalovirus. In an earlier analysis of 587 of the donors, most TCR beta V segments appeared in productive rearrangements about 87% or about 30% of the time, broadly matching IMGT annotations. HLA typing was unavailable for some donors at each locus, so association tests used only the typed subset. A later genetic analysis reported fewer N-insertions in productive TCRs among donors in an Asian-associated ancestry cluster than the roughly 620-donor mean. An association between a missense DCLRE1C variant and V-gene and J-gene trimming of TCR beta chains was found in a later genetic analysis and replicated in an independent cohort. When HLA alleles, especially DR and DQ, strongly co-occurred, attributing TCR associations to individual alleles was difficult. Linkage disequilibrium might explain the correlated functional status among segregating V segments, but an unknown experimental factor could not be ruled out. The classifier was reported to diagnose cytomegalovirus status with high specificity and sensitivity in both the original cohort and the validation cohort. A few of the identified cytomegalovirus-associated TCR beta chains were confirmed in vitro to be specific for cytomegalovirus antigens. Some IMGT-functional V segments, including TRBV6-2 and TRBV6-3, could not be distinguished by the 87-base-pair reads and were therefore excluded. In a later analysis, HLA-associated TCR beta chains showed more clonal expansion and lower generation probabilities than non-associated chains that were equally common. Specific HLA alleles were associated with roughly 17,000 TCR beta sequences at a false discovery rate of 0.05 in a later analysis. The authors suggested that the approach could potentially be extended to other disease states and immunological phenotypes. Most CMV-associated TCR beta chains appeared to be HLA-restricted in a later analysis, and the HLA associations seemed to be driven largely by CMV exposure. A further reported finding was that TCR beta sequences accurately predicted the HLA-A and HLA-B alleles for most subjects in the first cohort. A group of highly shared sequence variants was considered likely to be a technical artifact of the sequencing pipeline. CMV serostatus was the only immune exposure information available for the cohort. A later analysis reported that several top co-occurrence clusters appeared linked to parvovirus B19, influenza, CMV and Epstein-Barr virus. In this cohort, only TCR beta chains were sequenced, and detectable features were limited by the absence of alpha or paired-chain data. The earlier analysis of 587 of the donors excluded 15 to 20 rarely observed V segments, including chromosome 9 orphons, because counts were too low. In a later analysis, the rate of TCR association differed among HLA loci, with DRB1 alleles having the most associated TCRs and HLA-C alleles having the fewest.

The CDR3 sequence holds 13 residues, the cysteine and phenylalanine included. Only CDR3 DNA remains: 39 bases, in frame from the first base. Relative to germline, V is 4 bases shorter and J is 6 bases shorter, with 11 bases between their ends. CDR1 and CDR2 were assigned from the germline V gene (reference sequence) as LNHDA and SQIVND. The library was prepared using the immunoSEQ multiplex PCR assay. For the multiplex PCR, a mixture combining 60 forward primers for TCR Vbeta segments and 13 reverse primers for TCR Jbeta segments was used. A multiplex PCR assay on genomic DNA amplified the CDR3 region of rearranged TCR beta genes. On the Illumina HiSeq System, the amplified TCR beta libraries were sequenced as 87-base-pair reads. Per the source publication's procedure: A later analysis tallied 75 million to 95 million unique TCR beta chains across the approximately 670 repertoires, and around 9.9 million of those chains were shared by two or more donors. Raw reads were error-corrected and collapsed into unique sequences by a nearest-neighbor algorithm in which closely related sequences were merged to remove PCR and sequencing errors. V, D and J gene segments were assigned by aligning CDR3 sequences to IMGT reference sequences. Each retained sequence needed at least a six-nucleotide match to both a V gene segment and a J gene segment. A rearrangement counted as productive if the CDR3 had no stop codons and remained in frame with V and J, and every other rearrangement counted as non-productive. Following IMGT convention, CDR3 was defined as the stretch from the second conserved V-encoded cysteine up to the conserved J-encoded phenylalanine. Sequences without an unambiguous match to a single V gene segment were excluded from the earlier analysis of about 600 of the donors. An earlier analysis of several hundred of the donors called V segments functional above 56.7% productive rearrangements and segregating when the between-donor standard deviation exceeded 5%. To diagnose cytomegalovirus status from the catalog of TCR beta chain sequences, a statistical classification framework was built. V and J gene assignment, in a later analysis, came from comparing TCR nucleotide sequences with IMGT/GENE-DB human TR gene sequences. The TCRdist pipeline was used in a later analysis to assign CDR3 sequences and most-parsimonious VDJ recombination scenarios. In a later analysis, each TCR beta chain was defined by its CDR3 amino acid sequence together with its V-gene family, and reads lacking a unique V-gene family were excluded. As a way to deal with suspected cross-contamination and a sequencing artifact, a later analysis dropped 640 or so nucleotide sequences that were highly shared and had low generation probability. For each public chain, a later analysis derived a clonal expansion index from normalized ranks of inferred template counts within each repertoire. Generation probabilities in a later analysis came from a VDJ recombination model fitted to out-of-frame rearrangements, and those results were checked against IGoR. In a later analysis, hypergeometric tests were used to score TCR-TCR, TCR-HLA and TCR-CMV co-occurrence, with a repertoire-size bias correction applied to TCR pairs. In a later analysis, false discovery rates were estimated by permuting HLA or CMV assignments 20 times. A later analysis grouped co-occurring TCRs with DBSCAN, adding TCRdist sequence similarity when clustering within HLA-allele-positive subsets. Repertoires with fewer than 30,000 or more than 120,000 public chains, plus five repertoires with anomalous nucleotide sharing, were excluded from co-occurrence clustering. TCRdb re-hosts the immuneACCESS table, in-frame sequences only. Its copies lack some clones; in the studies checked, an unresolved V gene accounts for under half of them, and the cause for the rest is not known. Clonal size and the V and J genes are those of that table, whereas D and trimming came from the DNA. The sample table holds 130,000 to 150,000 clones, of which approximately 68% were seen once. Over 2% of the sample comes from the top ten.

In total, approximately 690 healthy bone marrow donors made up the cohort. Cohort members were all nominally healthy when sampled, although unrecorded immune exposures were likely present. The donor tested CMV seronegative, placing the donor among the roughly 340 seronegative members of the cohort. A peripheral blood sample was collected from each donor, and TCR beta sequencing was performed on peripheral blood mononuclear cells. The Qiagen DNeasy Blood Extraction Kit was used to extract genomic DNA from the blood cell samples. The clonotype comes from a man between 40 and 49 years old in good health and CMV-seronegative. The sample consisted of PBMCs. Rearrangement joined TRBV19 to TRBJ2-3; 5 matching bases give a weak D call of TRBD1. CDR3 region: CASSKWGEDTQYF. At the DNA level, the sequence is TGTGCCAGTAGTAAGTGGGGCGAGGATACGCAGTATTTT.